The rows below give T cell receptor beta chains drawn from one sample of a study of shared clonotypes between healthy human individuals. Sequencing used immunoSEQ multiplex PCR; TCRdb keeps in-frame clones, though not all of them. The table shows about 2.4 million clones, with over 85% occurring only once. Input material: naive CD4+ T cells from PBMCs. These receptors were taken from a man aged 18 to 29 in good health. Some clones in this sample may be carry-over from other donors' samples. Each CDR3 is given with its conserved first and last residue. A D gene is named only where the DNA matches it firmly. Expanded clones are given a class, and other clones once, few, many or no size at all.

J,V,D,size,CDR3,DNA
TRBJ2-2,TRBV10-3,TRBD2,once,CAISELGLAGGLTGELFF,TGTGCCATCAGTGAGTTGGGACTAGCGGGAGGTCTCACCGGGGAGCTGTTTTTT
TRBJ2-3,TRBV7-9,TRBD2,NA,CASSLAGRANPDTQYF,TGTGCCAGCAGCTTAGCTGGGAGGGCCAACCCGGATACGCAGTATTTT
TRBJ1-3,TRBV28,TRBD1,NA,CASSLGFSWDRDVPSSGNTIYF,TGTGCCAGCAGTTTAGGATTTAGTTGGGACAGGGATGTACCTAGCTCTGGAAACACCATATATTTT
TRBJ2-7,TRBV21-1,NA,once,CAIGDHYIPTSEQYF,TGTGCCATCGGGGACCACTATATCCCCACTTCCGAGCAGTACTTC
TRBJ2-1,TRBV7-9,TRBD2,NA,CASSRGGTYNEQFF,TGTGCCAGCAGTCGGGGGGGAACCTACAATGAGCAGTTCTTC
TRBJ2-1,TRBV5-6,TRBD2,NA,CASSFWRTSGYNEQFF,TGTGCCAGCAGCTTTTGGCGGACTAGCGGCTACAATGAGCAGTTCTTC
TRBJ1-2,TRBV12-1,NA,once,CASSHEPSIVTTASSYGYTF,TGTGCCAGCAGTCACGAGCCCAGTATAGTCACGACGGCATCTTCCTATGGCTACACCTTC
TRBJ2-2,TRBV28,NA,NA,CASTIMGVGTGELFF,TGTGCCAGCACCATCATGGGAGTAGGGACCGGGGAGCTGTTTTTT
TRBJ2-3,TRBV10-1,NA,NA,CASSSPDHTDTQYF,TGCGCCAGCAGTTCCCCGGATCACACAGATACGCAGTATTTT
TRBJ2-3,TRBV7-3,NA,once,CASSLSGGSTDTQYF,TGTGCCAGCAGCTTATCAGGGGGGAGCACAGATACGCAGTATTTT
TRBJ1-4,TRBV4-1,NA,NA,CASSLLPGLGEKLFF,TGCGCCAGCAGCCTCCTACCGGGGCTCGGGGAAAAACTGTTTTTT